This TCR beta chain is drawn from a study of T cells expressing NK-cell markers. TCRdb re-called the 5' RACE reads and catalogs CDR3 proteins one per entry, DNA excluded. The table for this sample gives hundreds of thousands of distinct CDR3 sequences. The CDR3 sequence is 14 residues long. The specimen sequenced was blood T cells: a sorted CD56 or NKG2C T cell subset, CD4+ or CD8+ T cells, or bulk PBMC T cells (not recorded which). The chain carries TRBV12-3 or TRBV12-4 and TRBJ2-7; the D gene TCRdb calls, TRBD2, cannot be checked with no DNA. This TCR derives from a woman aged 18-69 years in good health. This CDR3 is CASTPGLELYEQYF.